This T cell receptor (beta chain) appears in the sequencing data of a study of shared clonotypes between healthy human individuals. Study as a whole: Each donor's CD4 naive and CD4 memory cells filled three plates apiece, CD8 naive two, and CD8 memory one.

Replicate PCRs run on sorted subsets employed roughly 190 ng DNA, approximately 30,000 T cell genomes. Only in-frame clones appear in the TCRdb table, and some are missing; sequencing was by immunoSEQ multiplex PCR. Altogether 1,400,000 or so clones are present, approximately 98.5% being singletons, with the ten largest covering roughly 0.35%. Overall study findings and caveats: Richness estimates generally favored naive over memory subsets.

With respect to this clone: What it binds is not known.

The clonotype comes from a man younger than 45 in good health. Sequencing was done on a sample of naive CD4+ T cells sorted from blood. The subset is: CD45RA+ positively selected.

CDR3 sequence reads: CASSPNRGLTAYEQYF. In DNA form, the CDR3 reads TGTGCCAGCTCACCCAATAGGGGTTTAACAGCCTACGAGCAGTACTTC. The chain is built from TRBV18 and TRBJ2-7, with D perhaps TRBD1 (5 bases). V was shortened by 3 bases and J by 2 bases, with 17 bases between the two germline ends. This CDR3 spans 16 amino acids. Germline lookup yields CDR1 KGHSH and CDR2 LQKENI.